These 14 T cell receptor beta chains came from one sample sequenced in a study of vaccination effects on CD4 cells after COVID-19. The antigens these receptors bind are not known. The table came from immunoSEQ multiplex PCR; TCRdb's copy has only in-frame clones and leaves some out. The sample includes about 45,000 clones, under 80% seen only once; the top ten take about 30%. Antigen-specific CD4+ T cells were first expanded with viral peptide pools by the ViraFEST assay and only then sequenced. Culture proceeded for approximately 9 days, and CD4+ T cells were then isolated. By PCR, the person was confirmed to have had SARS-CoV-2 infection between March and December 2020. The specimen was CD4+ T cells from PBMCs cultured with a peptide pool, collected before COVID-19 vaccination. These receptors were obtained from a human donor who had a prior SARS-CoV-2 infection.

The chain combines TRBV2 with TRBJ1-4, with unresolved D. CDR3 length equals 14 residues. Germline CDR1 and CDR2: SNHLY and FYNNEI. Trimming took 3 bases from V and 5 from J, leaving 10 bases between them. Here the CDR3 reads CASSDRTTNEKLFF. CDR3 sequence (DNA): TGTGCCAGCAGTGACAGGACCACGAATGAAAAACTGTTTTTT.

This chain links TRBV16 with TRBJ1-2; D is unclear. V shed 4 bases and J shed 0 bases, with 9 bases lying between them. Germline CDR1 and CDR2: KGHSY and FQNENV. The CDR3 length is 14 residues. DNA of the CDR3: TGTGCCAGCAGCCCCCCCCGTCCTAACTATGGCTACACCTTC. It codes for CASSPPRPNYGYTF.

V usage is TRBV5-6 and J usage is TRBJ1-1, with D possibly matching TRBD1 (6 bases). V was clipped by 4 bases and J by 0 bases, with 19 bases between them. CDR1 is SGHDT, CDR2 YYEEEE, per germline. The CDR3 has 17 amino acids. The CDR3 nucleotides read TGTGCCAGCAGCGCTACGGGTAGGGGGGAGATGAACACTGAAGCTTTCTTT. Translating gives CASSATGRGEMNTEAFF.

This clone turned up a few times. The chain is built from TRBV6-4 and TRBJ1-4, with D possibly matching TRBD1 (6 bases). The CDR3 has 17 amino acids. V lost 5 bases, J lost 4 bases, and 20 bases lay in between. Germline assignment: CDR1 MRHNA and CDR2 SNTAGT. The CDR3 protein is CASSHLRRQALNEKLFF. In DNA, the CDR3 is TGTGCCAGCAGTCACCTTCGTAGACAGGCCCTTAATGAAAAACTGTTTTTT.

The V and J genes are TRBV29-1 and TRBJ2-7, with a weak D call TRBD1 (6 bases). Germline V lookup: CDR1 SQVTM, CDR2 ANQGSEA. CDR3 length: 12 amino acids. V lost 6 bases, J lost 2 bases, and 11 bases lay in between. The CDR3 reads CSVTDSAYEQYF. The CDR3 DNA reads TGCAGCGTAACGGACAGTGCCTACGAGCAGTACTTC.

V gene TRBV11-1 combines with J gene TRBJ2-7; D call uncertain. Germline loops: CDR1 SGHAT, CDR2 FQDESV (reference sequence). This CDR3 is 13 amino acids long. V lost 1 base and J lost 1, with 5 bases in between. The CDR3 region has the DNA TGTGCCAGCAGCTTAGGATCGTCCTACGAGCAGTACTTC. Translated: CASSLGSSYEQYF.

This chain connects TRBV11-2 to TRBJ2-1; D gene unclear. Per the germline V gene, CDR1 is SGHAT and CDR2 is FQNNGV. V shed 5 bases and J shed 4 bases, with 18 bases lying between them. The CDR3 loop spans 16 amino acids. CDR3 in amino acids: CASSPVASLRYNEQFF. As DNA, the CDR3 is TGTGCCAGCAGCCCCGTAGCAAGCTTACGATACAATGAGCAGTTCTTC.

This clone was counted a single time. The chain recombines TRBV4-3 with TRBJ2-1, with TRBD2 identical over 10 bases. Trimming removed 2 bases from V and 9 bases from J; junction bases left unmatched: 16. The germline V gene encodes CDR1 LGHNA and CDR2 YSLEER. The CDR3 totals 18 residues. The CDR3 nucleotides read TGCGCCAGCAGCCAAACCCCCTTCGAAGCGGGAGGGGCCGGTGAGCAGTTCTTC. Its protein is CASSQTPFEAGGAGEQFF.

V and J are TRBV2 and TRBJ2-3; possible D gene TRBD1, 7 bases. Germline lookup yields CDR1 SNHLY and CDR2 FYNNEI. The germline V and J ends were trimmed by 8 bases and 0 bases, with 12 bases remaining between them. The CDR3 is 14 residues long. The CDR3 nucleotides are TGTGCCAGCGGGGGGACAGCTAGCACAGATACGCAGTATTTT. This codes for CASGGTASTDTQYF.

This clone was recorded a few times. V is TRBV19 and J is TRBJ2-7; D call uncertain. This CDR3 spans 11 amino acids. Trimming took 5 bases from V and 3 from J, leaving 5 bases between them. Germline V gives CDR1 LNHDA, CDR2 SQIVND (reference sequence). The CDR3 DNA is TGTGCCAGTAGTGGCGACTACGAGCAGTACTTC. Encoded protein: CASSGDYEQYF.

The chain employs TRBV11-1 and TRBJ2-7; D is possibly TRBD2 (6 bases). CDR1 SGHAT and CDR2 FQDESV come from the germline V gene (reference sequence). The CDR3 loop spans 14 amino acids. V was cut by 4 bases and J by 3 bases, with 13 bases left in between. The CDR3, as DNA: TGTGCCAGCAGCTATAGCGGTCAGGGCTACGAGCAGTACTTC. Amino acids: CASSYSGQGYEQYF.

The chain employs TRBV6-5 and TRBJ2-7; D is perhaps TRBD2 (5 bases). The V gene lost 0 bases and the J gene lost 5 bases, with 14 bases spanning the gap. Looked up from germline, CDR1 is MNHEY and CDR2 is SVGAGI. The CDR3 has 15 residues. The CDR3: CASSYSSLAIHEQYF. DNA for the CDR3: TGTGCCAGCAGTTACTCGAGCCTAGCTATCCACGAGCAGTACTTC.

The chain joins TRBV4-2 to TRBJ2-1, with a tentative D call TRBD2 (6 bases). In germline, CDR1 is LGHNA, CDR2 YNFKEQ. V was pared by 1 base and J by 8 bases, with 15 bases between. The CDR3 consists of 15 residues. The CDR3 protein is CASSQVFGRTYEQFF. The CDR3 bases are TGTGCCAGCAGCCAAGTATTCGGGAGAACCTATGAGCAGTTCTTC.

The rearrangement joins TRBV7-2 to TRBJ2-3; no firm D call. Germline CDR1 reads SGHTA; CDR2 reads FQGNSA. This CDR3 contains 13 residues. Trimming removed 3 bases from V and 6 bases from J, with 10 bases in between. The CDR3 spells CASSLAPRDTQYF. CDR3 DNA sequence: TGTGCCAGCAGCTTGGCCCCCCGGGATACGCAGTATTTT.